This T cell receptor (beta chain) appears in the sequencing data of a study of blood T cell repertoires in COVID-19. Study information: T cells, B-cell-depleted T cells, or PBMCs provided the cDNA or gDNA that served as material.

Looked up from germline, CDR1 is LNHNV and CDR2 is YYDKDF (reference sequence). The CDR3 covers 14 residues. The germline V and J ends were trimmed by 2 bases and 6 bases, with 12 bases remaining between them. The data were produced by immunoSEQ multiplex PCR, yet TCRdb's version contains in-frame clones alone and is incomplete. The top ten hold 11% to 15% of the sample, which has fewer than 45,000 clones, roughly 80% seen once. Material: peripheral blood. The TCR comes from a human donor in a cohort sampled during active COVID-19. The J gene is TRBJ2-3, the V gene TRBV15; no clear D gene. CDR3 protein: CATSRFLAGDTQYF. CDR3 bases: TGTGCCACCAGCAGATTCTTGGCCGGGGATACGCAGTATTTT.